Listed here are 25 T cell receptor beta chains from one sample, sequenced in a study of tumor and adjacent non-tumor tissue in lung cancer. The template was RNA from unsorted bulk tissue. The library came from three nested PCR rounds adapted from ARM-PCR protocols. Each CDR3 protein gets one entry after TCRdb re-called the multiplex PCR reads with MiXCR. The sample holds roughly 150,000 distinct CDR3 sequences, approximately 72% seen once. The sample taken for sequencing was lung tumor tissue. Every receptor here comes from a man aged 55 to 70 with small cell lung cancer.

The CDR3 is CASSPRGATNEKLFF. The CDR3, as DNA: TGTGCCAGCTCACCAAGAGGGGCAACTAATGAAAAACTGTTTTTT. The rearrangement uses TRBV18 and TRBJ1-4; D is perhaps TRBD1 (5 bases). Deletions cut 2 bases from V and 0 bases from J, with 7 bases between. Germline values: CDR1 KGHSH, CDR2 LQKENI. The CDR3 is 15 residues long.

Only one count was recorded for this clonotype. The CDR3 protein is CASRTVDGPQHF. The CDR3 DNA reads as TGTGCCAGTAGGACAGTTGATGGGCCCCAGCATTTT. The rearrangement links TRBV6-1 to TRBJ1-5, with D possibly matching TRBD1 (6 bases). CDR1 is MNHNS and CDR2 is SASEGT in the germline V gene. The CDR3 extends over 12 amino acids. Deletions cut 9 bases from V and 9 bases from J, with 15 bases between.

This clonotype was recorded a few times. A read error is possible here, since a much larger clone lies one base away. The rearrangement links TRBV5-4 to TRBJ1-1; D is uncertain. The CDR3 runs 13 residues. The germline V gene encodes CDR1 SGHNT and CDR2 YYREEE (reference sequence). CDR3 sequence reads: CASSLPPWTEALF. Written as DNA, the CDR3 is TGTGCCAGCAGCTTGCCCCCCTGGACTGAAGCTCTCTTT.

The chain combines TRBV20-1 with TRBJ1-6; a possible D gene is TRBD1 (5 bases). V was trimmed by 8 bases and J by 6 bases, leaving 14 bases between them. CDR1 and CDR2 from the germline V gene are DFQATT and SNEGSKA (reference sequence). The length of the CDR3 is 13 residues. CDR3 loop: CSTGQGLNSPLHF. CDR3 sequence (DNA): TGCAGTACAGGCCAGGGACTTAATTCACCCCTCCACTTT.

Comment on this clonotype: The junction departs from the called germline gene at one end, perhaps through a read error. The chain recombines TRBV11-1 with TRBJ2-2; tentatively, D is TRBD1 or TRBD2 (7 bases each). The CDR3 consists of 18 residues. Germline loops: CDR1 SGHAT, CDR2 FQDESV (reference sequence). CDR3 protein: CASGHGRLAEGGTGELLF. CDR3 coding DNA: TGTGCCAGCGGCCACGGCCGGCTAGCGGAAGGGGGCACCGGGGAGCTGTTGTTT.

This clonotype was picked up one time. The junction and the germline gene differ at one end; a read error may be behind it. The chain has TRBV20-1 and TRBJ2-2, with D unresolved. From germline, CDR1 is DFQATT and CDR2 SNEGSKA (reference sequence). This CDR3 has 14 amino acids. CDR3 amino acids: CSASLRTNTGELFF. The DNA of the CDR3 is TGCAGTGCTTCCTTGAGGACGAACACTGGGGAGCTGTTTTTT.

This clonotype was recorded a few times. The V call is TRBV20-1, the J call TRBJ2-5, with 9 positions matching TRBD2. The CDR3 is 13 amino acids. Germline CDR1 is DFQATT and CDR2 is SNEGSKA (reference sequence). Unmatched junction bases numbered 8, after V lost 8 bases and J lost 4 bases. The CDR3 is CSPGREGGETQYF. In nucleotides, the CDR3 is TGCAGTCCAGGGCGGGAGGGCGGAGAGACCCAGTACTTC.

The V gene is TRBV25-1, the J gene TRBJ2-1; 9 bases fit TRBD2. CDR3 size: 17 residues. V was clipped by 3 bases and J by 9 bases; unmatched bases: 15. Germline loops: CDR1 MGHDK, CDR2 SYGVNS. CDR3 DNA: TGTGCCAGCAGTGAGCCCCGGGGTAGCGGGAGAGTCAGTGAGCAGTTCTTC. Protein: CASSEPRGSGRVSEQFF. Full variable domain (outside the CDR3, taken from reference TRBV25-1 and TRBJ2-1): EADIYQTPRYLVIGTGKKITLECSQTMGHDKMYWYQQDPGMELHLIHYSYGVNSTEKGDLSSESTVSRIRTEHFPLTLESARPSHTSQYLCASSEPRGSGRVSEQFFGPGTRLTVL.

This clonotype was counted many times. This rearrangement joins TRBV5-1 to TRBJ2-7; TRBD2 aligns across 11 bases. CDR1 SGHRS and CDR2 YFSETQ come from the germline V gene. The V segment lost 3 bases and the J segment 6 bases; nucleotides outside the gene matches: 5. The CDR3 is 14 amino acids. The CDR3 loop is CASSSGLAGSEQYV. The CDR3 DNA reads TGCGCCAGCAGCTCCGGACTAGCGGGTAGCGAGCAGTACGTC.

In regard to this clonotype: A much larger clonotype is one base distant, so this may be a read error. V usage is TRBV20-1 and J usage is TRBJ2-5, with D possibly being TRBD2 (6 bases). The CDR3 is 13 amino acids. Per germline, CDR1 DFQATT and CDR2 SNEGSKA (reference sequence). The CDR3 DNA is TGCAGTGCGGCTAGCGTTAGCTACGAGACCCAGCACTTC. Translated: CSAASVSYETQHF.

The table lists this clonotype with a few counts. The V gene is TRBV5-1, the J gene TRBJ1-1; maybe TRBD1 (5 bases). Trimming removed 4 bases at V and 3 bases at J, with 19 bases between. This CDR3 contains 16 residues. The germline gives CDR1 SGHRS, CDR2 YFSETQ. CDR3 coding DNA: TGCGCCAGCAGCATCCGGGGGTTACCCAGGGACACTGAAGCTTTCTTT. It is translated as CASSIRGLPRDTEAFF.

A word on this clonotype: The junction departs from the called germline gene at one end, perhaps through a read error. The J gene is TRBJ2-4, the V gene TRBV11-2; TRBD2 aligns across 9 bases. Per the germline V gene, CDR1 is SGHAT and CDR2 is FQNNGV. There are 16 residues in the CDR3. The CDR3: CASSLRLAGIGNIQHF. In DNA form, the CDR3 reads TGTGCCAGTAGCTTAAGGCTAGCGGGAATCGGAAACATTCAGCACTTC.

Worth noting for this clonotype: A much larger clone is a single base away; this may be a read error. The chain has TRBV21-1 and TRBJ2-7; TRBD1, the table's D call, lacks a check against the DNA. TRBV21-1 is tagged as a pseudogene. The CDR3 sequence is 15 residues long. The DNA for the CDR3 is TGTGCCAGCAGCAAAGCGGGAGACAGACCCTACGAGCAGTGCGTC. This codes for CASSKAGDRPYEQCV.

With respect to this clonotype: Compared with germline, one end of the junction differs, possibly owing to a read error. This chain joins TRBV11-2 and TRBJ2-3; TRBD2 agrees at 13 bases. CDR3 length: 15 amino acids. CDR1 SGHAT and CDR2 FQNNGV come from the germline V gene. The CDR3 sequence is CTSSLRTSGRDTQYF. CDR3 nucleotide sequence: TGTACCAGCAGCTTAAGGACTAGCGGGAGAGATACGCAGTATTTT.

The chain has TRBV12-3 or TRBV12-4 and TRBJ2-2, with D perhaps matching TRBD2 (6 bases). V was shortened by 5 bases and J by 6 bases, with 16 bases between the two germline ends. This CDR3 comprises 15 residues. CDR3 region: CASSARRAESGELFF. In DNA form, the CDR3 reads TGTGCCAGCAGTGCCCGGAGGGCCGAATCCGGGGAGCTGTTTTTT.

In regard to this clonotype: The junction does not match germline at one end; this may be a read error. The genes are TRBV4-1 and TRBJ1-4, with TRBD1 identical over 10 bases. Germline V gene lookup returns CDR1 MGHRA and CDR2 YSYEKL. The CDR3 sequence is 15 residues long. Written as DNA, the CDR3 is TGCACCAGCGGCCAAGAGGGACAGGGGAATGAAAAACTGTCTTTT. Amino acid sequence: CTSGQEGQGNEKLSF.

Concerning this clonotype: Compared with germline, one end of the junction differs, possibly owing to a read error. The rearrangement joins TRBV28 to TRBJ1-5; 12 bases are a match to TRBD1. Looked up from germline, CDR1 is MDHEN and CDR2 is SYDVKM. The CDR3 totals 16 residues. CDR3 nucleotide sequence: TGTACCAGCAACTCACCGGGACAGGGGGCGCATCAGCCCCAGCATTTT. This codes for CTSNSPGQGAHQPQHF.

This clonotype was found once. The chain employs TRBV12-3 or TRBV12-4 and TRBJ2-1; TRBD1 agrees at 8 bases. With V trimmed by 6 bases and J by 9 bases, 13 bases remained unmatched. The CDR3 is 15 residues long. The CDR3 spells CASSKAGGSCVEQFF. CDR3 DNA: TGTGCCAGCAGCAAAGCAGGGGGCTCATGCGTTGAGCAGTTCTTC.

This sequence joins TRBV11-1 and TRBJ2-7; 7 nucleotides align to TRBD1. After removal of 1 base from V and 1 base from J, the junction contained 10 bases not matched to a gene. Germline V gene data show CDR1 as SGHAT and CDR2 as FQDESV (reference sequence). The CDR3 has 17 amino acids. CDR3 residues: CASSLETPGQPSYEQYF. CDR3 nucleotide sequence: TGTGCCAGCAGCTTAGAGACGCCGGGACAGCCTTCCTACGAGCAGTACTTC. Together with reference TRBV11-1 and TRBJ2-7, the CDR3 gives the full variable domain: EAEVAQSPRYKITEKSQAVAFWCDPISGHATLYWYRQILGQGPELLVQFQDESVVDDSQLPKDRFSAERLKGVDSTLKIQPAELGDSAMYLCASSLETPGQPSYEQYFGPGTRLTVT.

Details on this clonotype: A read error may account for a junction end that differs from germline. This chain links TRBV9 with TRBJ1-2, with a tentative D call TRBD1 (5 bases). This CDR3 comprises 14 residues. The V gene's germline CDR1 is SGDLS and CDR2 YYNGEE. The CDR3: CASSRSGAYYGYTF. As DNA, the CDR3 is TGTGCAAGCAGCCGATCTGGGGCATACTATGGCTACACCTTC.

About this clonotype itself: The junction departs from the called germline gene at one end, perhaps through a read error. This chain connects TRBV5-1 to TRBJ2-7; D possibly corresponds to TRBD2 (5 bases). Germline lookup yields CDR1 SGHRS and CDR2 YFSETQ. The CDR3 runs 15 residues. CDR3 amino acids: CANSLVPGSQHEQYF. DNA for the CDR3: TGCGCCAACAGCTTGGTCCCGGGGTCTCAACACGAGCAGTATTTC.

The chain joins TRBV4-1 to TRBJ2-7, with 9 nucleotides matching TRBD1. Trimming at V came to 4 bases and at J to 2 bases, leaving 6 bases not matched to a gene. CDR1 and CDR2 from the germline V gene are MGHRA and YSYEKL. CDR3 length: 15 residues. The CDR3 DNA reads as TGCGCCAGCAGCCTGGGACAGGGATTTACCTACGAGCAGTACTTC. Translated, it gives CASSLGQGFTYEQYF.

Only a few counts were recorded for this clonotype. V is TRBV5-4 and J is TRBJ2-3; TRBD1 is a possible D gene (6 bases). Germline CDR1 is SGHNT and CDR2 is YYREEE (reference sequence). V was cut by 4 bases and J by 3 bases, with 15 bases left in between. There are 15 residues in the CDR3. The CDR3 protein is CASSRAGAGTDTQYF. DNA for the CDR3: TGTGCCAGCAGCCGGGCAGGGGCAGGGACAGATACGCAGTATTTT.

The chain uses TRBV28 and TRBJ1-2; weak D call: TRBD1 (5 bases). Between the trimmed V and J ends, which lost 9 bases and 4 bases, there was a span of 15 bases. The germline gives CDR1 MDHEN, CDR2 SYDVKM. CDR3 length equals 13 residues. In nucleotides, the CDR3 is TGTGCCAGTTCCGAATCAGGGATCTATGGCTACACCTTC. Translated: CASSESGIYGYTF.

V is TRBV20-1 and J is TRBJ2-3; a possible D gene is TRBD2 (6 bases). Germline CDR1 is DFQATT and CDR2 is SNEGSKA (reference sequence). The germline V and J ends were trimmed by 0 bases and 0 bases, with 10 bases remaining between them. This CDR3 spans 15 amino acids. Here the CDR3 reads CSARDSSGSTDTQYF. CDR3 nucleotides: TGCAGTGCTAGAGATAGTAGCGGTAGCACAGATACGCAGTATTTT.